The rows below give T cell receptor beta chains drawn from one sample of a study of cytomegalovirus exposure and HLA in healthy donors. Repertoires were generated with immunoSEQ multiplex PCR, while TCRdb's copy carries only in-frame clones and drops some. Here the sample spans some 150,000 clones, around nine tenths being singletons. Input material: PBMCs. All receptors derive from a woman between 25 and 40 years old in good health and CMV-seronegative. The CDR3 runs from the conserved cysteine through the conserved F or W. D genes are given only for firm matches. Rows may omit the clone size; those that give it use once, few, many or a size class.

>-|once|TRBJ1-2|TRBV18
CASSPKTGYGYTF
TGTGCCAGCTCACCCAAGACAGGCTATGGCTACACCTTC
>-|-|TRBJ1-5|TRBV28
CASSLGIQGRGNQPQHF
TGTGCCAGCAGTTTAGGGATTCAGGGTAGGGGCAATCAGCCCCAGCATTTT
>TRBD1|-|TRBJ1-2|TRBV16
CASSPGGDYGYTF
TGTGCCAGCAGCCCAGGGGGCGACTATGGCTACACCTTC
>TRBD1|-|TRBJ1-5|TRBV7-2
CASSQRTGGWQPQHF
TGTGCCAGCAGCCAGCGGACAGGGGGCTGGCAGCCCCAGCATTTT
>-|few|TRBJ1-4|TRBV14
CASSQYFGTGKLFF
TGTGCCAGCAGCCAATACTTTGGAACAGGGAAACTGTTTTTT
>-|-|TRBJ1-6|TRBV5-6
CASSAHPRHNSPLHF
TGTGCCAGCAGTGCCCATCCGAGGCACAACTCACCCCTCCACTTT
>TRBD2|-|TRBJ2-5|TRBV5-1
CASSFLAGGETQYF
TGCGCCAGCAGCTTTCTAGCGGGAGGGGAGACCCAGTACTTC
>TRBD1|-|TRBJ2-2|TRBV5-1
CASSLGTVTTGELFF
TGCGCCAGCAGCCTCGGGACAGTCACCACCGGGGAGCTGTTTTTT
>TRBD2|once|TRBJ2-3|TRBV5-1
CASSLGLAGGDTQYF
TGCGCCAGCAGCCTGGGACTAGCGGGGGGGGATACGCAGTATTTT
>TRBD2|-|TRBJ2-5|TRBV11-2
CASSLYGGDQETQYF
TGTGCCAGCAGCTTATACGGGGGGGACCAAGAGACCCAGTACTTC
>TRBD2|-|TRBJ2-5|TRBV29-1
CSVASSGSYQETQYF
TGCAGCGTTGCCTCTAGCGGTTCGTACCAAGAGACCCAGTACTTC
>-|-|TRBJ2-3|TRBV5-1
CASRTGTSTDTQYF
TGCGCCAGCAGGACAGGGACTAGCACAGATACGCAGTATTTT
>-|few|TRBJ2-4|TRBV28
CASRLPGKNIQYF
TGTGCCAGCAGACTCCCGGGCAAAAACATTCAGTACTTC
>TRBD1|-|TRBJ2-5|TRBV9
CASSADSGQGKTQYF
TGTGCCAGCAGCGCGGATTCGGGACAGGGAAAGACCCAGTACTTC
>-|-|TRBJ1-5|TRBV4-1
CASSHLYRQPRQASMEPRHF
TGCGCCAGCAGCCACCTCTATCGACAACCAAGACAGGCGTCCATGGAGCCCCGGCATTTT
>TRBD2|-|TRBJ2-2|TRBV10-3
CAISGLASTGELFF
TGTGCCATCTCGGGACTAGCGAGCACCGGGGAGCTGTTTTTT
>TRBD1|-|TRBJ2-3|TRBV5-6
CASSIGQGSADTQYF
TGTGCCAGCAGCATCGGACAGGGATCGGCGGATACGCAGTATTTT
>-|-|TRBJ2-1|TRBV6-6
CASSYRTRQPNEQFF
TGTGCCAGCAGTTACCGCACCCGACAGCCCAATGAGCAGTTCTTC
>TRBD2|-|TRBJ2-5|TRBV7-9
CASSSPGTSRETQYF
TGTGCCAGCAGCTCCCCCGGGACTAGCAGGGAGACCCAGTACTTC
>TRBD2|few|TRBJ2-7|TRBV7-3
CASSLAGGYEQYF
TGTGCCAGCTCTTTAGCGGGAGGGTACGAGCAGTACTTC
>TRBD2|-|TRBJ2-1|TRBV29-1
CSVEGLAGYEQFF
TGCAGCGTTGAGGGACTAGCGGGATATGAGCAGTTCTTC
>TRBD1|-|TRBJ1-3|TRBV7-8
CASSLAPQGTSGNTIYF
TGTGCCAGCAGCTTAGCCCCACAGGGGACCTCTGGAAACACCATATATTTT
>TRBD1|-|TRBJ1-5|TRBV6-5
CASRGAGTAHQPQHF
TGTGCCAGCAGGGGAGCCGGGACAGCCCATCAGCCCCAGCATTTT
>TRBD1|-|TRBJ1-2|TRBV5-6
CASSLDRGRGGYTF
TGTGCCAGCAGCTTGGATAGGGGGCGAGGTGGCTACACCTTC
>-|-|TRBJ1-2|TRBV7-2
CASSPGVGAYGYTF
TGTGCCAGCAGCCCAGGGGTAGGGGCATATGGCTACACCTTC
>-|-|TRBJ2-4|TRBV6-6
CASSTLDSQAKNIQYF
TGTGCCAGCAGTACCTTGGACTCCCAGGCCAAAAACATTCAGTACTTC
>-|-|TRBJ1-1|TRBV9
CASSPSDSVNTEAFF
TGTGCCAGCAGCCCCTCGGACAGCGTGAACACTGAAGCTTTCTTT
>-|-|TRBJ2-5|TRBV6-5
CASSYSTGYQETQYF
TGTGCCAGCAGTTACTCCACAGGGTACCAAGAGACCCAGTACTTC
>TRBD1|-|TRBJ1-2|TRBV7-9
CASSVTGDPNYGYTF
TGTGCCAGCAGCGTAACAGGGGATCCTAACTATGGCTACACCTTC
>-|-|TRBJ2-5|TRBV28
CASSLFTGQQETQYF
TGTGCCAGCAGTTTATTTACAGGGCAGCAAGAGACCCAGTACTTC
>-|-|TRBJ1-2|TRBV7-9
CASSGEIRNGYTF
TGTGCCAGCAGCGGTGAGATTAGAAATGGCTACACCTTC
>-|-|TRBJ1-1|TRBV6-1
CASRPGGDYTEAFF
TGTGCCAGCAGGCCGGGGGGCGACTACACTGAAGCTTTCTTT
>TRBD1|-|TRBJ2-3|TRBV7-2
CASQGARTDTQYF
TGTGCCAGCCAGGGGGCTCGCACAGATACGCAGTATTTT
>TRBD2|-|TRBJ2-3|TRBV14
CASSHGLAGPNTQYF
TGTGCCAGCAGCCATGGACTAGCGGGCCCGAATACGCAGTATTTT
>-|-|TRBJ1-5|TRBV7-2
CASSLHFNQPQHF
TGTGCCAGCAGCTTGCACTTCAATCAGCCCCAGCATTTT
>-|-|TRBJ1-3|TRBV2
CATRFGGGSGNTIYF
TGTGCCACCAGATTTGGAGGAGGCTCTGGAAACACCATATATTTT
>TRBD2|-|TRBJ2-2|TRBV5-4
CASSPRRLAGLGELFF
TGTGCCAGCAGCCCCCGTCGACTAGCGGGGCTCGGGGAGCTGTTTTTT
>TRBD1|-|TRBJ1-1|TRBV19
CASSTPGQGAGSTEAFF
TGTGCCAGTAGTACCCCGGGACAGGGGGCTGGGAGCACTGAAGCTTTCTTT
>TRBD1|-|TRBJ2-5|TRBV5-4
CASSWTGTPQETQYF
TGTGCCAGCAGTTGGACAGGGACTCCTCAAGAGACCCAGTACTTC
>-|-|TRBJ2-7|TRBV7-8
CASTSQRGSDEQYF
TGTGCCAGCACATCACAACGGGGGTCAGACGAGCAGTACTTC
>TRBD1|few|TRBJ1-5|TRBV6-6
CASSYDDRGNQPQHF
TGTGCCAGCAGTTACGACGACAGGGGTAATCAGCCCCAGCATTTT
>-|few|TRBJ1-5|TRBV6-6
CASSPWTEGWPQHF
TGTGCCAGCAGTCCCTGGACGGAGGGTTGGCCCCAGCATTTT
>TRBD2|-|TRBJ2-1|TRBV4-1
CASSLAGGSYNEQFF
TGCGCCAGCAGTCTAGCGGGGGGCTCCTACAATGAGCAGTTCTTC
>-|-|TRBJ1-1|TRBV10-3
CAISQGSGRIGTEAFF
TGTGCCATCAGCCAAGGGAGTGGTCGGATTGGCACTGAAGCTTTCTTT
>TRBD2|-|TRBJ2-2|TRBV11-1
CASSYTSGKTTGELFF
TGTGCCAGCAGCTATACTAGCGGGAAGACCACCGGGGAGCTGTTTTTT
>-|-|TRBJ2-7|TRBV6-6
CASSYPSGESYEQYF
TGTGCCAGCAGTTACCCCAGCGGTGAATCCTACGAGCAGTACTTC
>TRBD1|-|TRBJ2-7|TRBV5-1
CASSLGATGGDEQYF
TGCGCCAGCAGCTTGGGAGCGACAGGGGGCGACGAGCAGTACTTC
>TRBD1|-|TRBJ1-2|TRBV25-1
CASSAQGAGSYGYTF
TGTGCCAGCAGTGCCCAGGGGGCGGGGAGCTATGGCTACACCTTC
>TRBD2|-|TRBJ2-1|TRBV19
CASSILEGGGNEQFF
TGTGCCAGTAGTATCCTTGAGGGCGGGGGCAATGAGCAGTTCTTC
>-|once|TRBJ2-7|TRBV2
CATRRSYEQYF
TGTGCCACGAGGAGGTCCTACGAGCAGTACTTC
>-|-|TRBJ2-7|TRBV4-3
CASSQDSGIKGPEYF
TGCGCCAGCAGCCAAGATAGTGGAATTAAGGGGCCCGAGTACTTC
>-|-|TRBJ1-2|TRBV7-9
CASSNRDGYTF
TGTGCCAGCAGCAACAGGGATGGCTACACCTTC